These 20 T cell receptor beta chains share one sample of origin, sequenced in a study of blood T cells in healthy people across ages. Primed by a sample-barcoded 5' primer and a J-beta primer mix, a second PCR proceeded for roughly 6 to 12 cycles. Each CDR3 protein is one row after TCRdb ran MiXCR on the 5' RACE reads. The sample comprises hundreds of thousands of distinct CDR3 sequences, approximately 31% of which are singletons, and 15% to 17% rests with the top ten. The sample comprised blood. The receptors were gathered from a woman aged 80 or over in good health.

This clonotype was recorded at least ten times. In DNA form, the CDR3 reads TGCAGCGTCGGAGGTGGGAACACTGAAGCTTTCTTT. Residues: CSVGGGNTEAFF. The V call is TRBV29-1, the J call TRBJ1-1; D remains ambiguous. The CDR3 covers 12 residues. Per germline, CDR1 SQVTM and CDR2 ANQGSEA. Trimming cost V 6 bases and J 1 base, with 9 bases left between them. Combining the CDR3 with reference TRBV29-1 and TRBJ1-1 gives the whole variable domain SAVISQKPSRDICQRGTSLTIQCQVDSQVTMMFWYRQQPGQSLTLIATANQGSEATYESGFVIDKFPISRPNLTFSTLTVSNMSPEDSSIYLCSVGGGNTEAFFGQGTRLTVV.

This clonotype was seen more than once but under ten times. The chain is built from TRBV6-2 or TRBV6-3 and TRBJ1-5, with a possible D match to TRBD1 (6 bases). The V end lost 5 bases, the J end lost 5 bases, and 28 bases lay between the germline ends. The CDR3 is 19 amino acids. Per the germline V gene, CDR1 is MNHEY and CDR2 is SVGEGT. CDR3 nucleotide sequence: TGTGCCAGCAGTGACCCCCGGGGGGGGGCGTACCGACGAGATCAGCCCCAGCATTTT. The encoded protein is CASSDPRGGAYRRDQPQHF.

This clonotype was observed many times. The rearrangement uses TRBV3-1 and TRBJ2-7; D gene unclear. Deletions cut 0 bases from V and 1 base from J, with 7 bases between. There are 14 residues in the CDR3. Germline values: CDR1 LGHDT, CDR2 YNNKEL (reference sequence). CDR3 region: CASSQDPGSYEQYF. CDR3 sequence (DNA): TGTGCCAGCAGCCAAGATCCGGGTTCCTACGAGCAGTACTTC.

This clonotype was picked up many times. CDR3 DNA: TGTGCCAGCAGCATAGAGGGGCCTCCCACAGATACGCAGTATTTT. It encodes CASSIEGPPTDTQYF. This chain joins TRBV7-9 and TRBJ2-3; possibly TRBD1 or TRBD2 for D (5 bases each). This CDR3 has 15 residues. Germline values: CDR1 SEHNR, CDR2 FQNEAQ (reference sequence). Trimming stripped 5 bases from V and 2 bases from J, with 14 bases between.

This clonotype showed up many times. The J gene is TRBJ2-5, the V gene TRBV9; D gene uncertain. The V gene's germline CDR1 is SGDLS and CDR2 YYNGEE. CDR3 size: 13 residues. V was shortened by 2 bases and J by 5 bases, with 10 bases between the two germline ends. This CDR3 is CASSVYGWETQYF. DNA of the CDR3: TGTGCCAGCAGCGTCTACGGGTGGGAGACCCAGTACTTC.

This sequence joins TRBV12-3 or TRBV12-4 and TRBJ2-3, with TRBD2 matching over 15 bases. V lost 6 bases and J lost 13; bases outside the gene matches: 23. There are 19 residues in the CDR3. CDR3 in DNA: TGTGCCAGCAGGGAAAAGGGACTAGCGGGGGGACGTGACACAGATATGGAGTATTTT. Amino acids: CASREKGLAGGRDTDMEYF.

Notes on this clonotype: This may stem from a read error, because a much larger clone lies one nucleotide away. The chain employs TRBV7-2 and TRBJ1-6; D remains unclear. Germline CDR1 SGHTA, CDR2 FQGNSA. There are 12 residues in the CDR3. V was cut by 1 base and J by 18 bases, with 13 bases left in between. The chain's CDR3 is CASSLGTLAPHF. CDR3 sequence (DNA): TGTGCCAGCAGCTTAGGAACTTTAGCCCCCCACTTT.

This chain uses TRBV7-9 with TRBJ2-2; D may be TRBD1 (6 bases). Trimming removed 1 base from V and 1 base from J, with 7 bases in between. The CDR3 covers 15 residues. Per the germline V gene, CDR1 is SEHNR and CDR2 is FQNEAQ (reference sequence). The CDR3 region is CASSLETGNTGELFF. The DNA of the CDR3 is TGTGCCAGCAGCTTAGAGACAGGGAACACCGGGGAGCTGTTTTTT.

Details on this clonotype: A much larger clone differs by one base, so this may be a read error. This chain links TRBV5-4 with TRBJ1-1, with D unclear. The CDR3 covers 15 residues. V was pared by 4 bases and J by 5 bases, with 18 bases between. Germline V gene data show CDR1 as SGHNT and CDR2 as YYREEE (reference sequence). The CDR3: CASSPPGESYTEAFF. Written as DNA, the CDR3 is TGTGCCAGCAGCCCCCCCGGAGAGAGTTATACTGAAGCTTTCTTT.

Details on this clonotype: The junction departs from the called germline gene at one end, perhaps through a read error. The rearrangement links TRBV20-1 to TRBJ2-1; 8 bases match TRBD2. The CDR3 contains 15 residues. Germline CDR1 reads DFQATT; CDR2 reads SNEGSKA (reference sequence). CDR3 sequence: CSVSRPGGHNNEQFF. The CDR3 bases are TGTAGTGTTAGCCGTCCGGGGGGGCACAACAATGAGCAGTTCTTC.

The table lists this clonotype with many counts. CDR3 DNA sequence: TGTGCCATCAGTGAGTGGACCTACGAGCAGTACTTC. Its translation is CAISEWTYEQYF. The chain joins TRBV10-3 to TRBJ2-7; D gene uncertain. The V end was cut by 1 base, the J end by 2 bases, with 3 bases between. This CDR3 comprises 12 residues. Germline lookup yields CDR1 ENHRY and CDR2 SYGVKD.

This clonotype was observed at least ten times. The V and J genes are TRBV10-3 and TRBJ1-2; 10 positions agree with TRBD1. The CDR3 has 15 amino acids. CDR1 and CDR2 from the germline V gene are ENHRY and SYGVKD. V lost 5 bases to trimming and J lost 6 bases; unmatched junction nucleotides: 9. The CDR3 DNA reads TGTGCCATCAGTAAGGACCGGGACAGGGGCGATGGCTACACCTTC. This translates into CAISKDRDRGDGYTF.

This clonotype was counted ten times or more. This chain joins TRBV6-2 or TRBV6-3 and TRBJ2-3, with D perhaps TRBD2 (5 bases). Trimming shortened V by 3 bases and J by 6 bases, and 13 bases separated the two germline ends. CDR3 length: 14 residues. Germline CDR1 MNHEY, CDR2 SVGEGT. The chain's CDR3 is CASSYHLASDTQYF. CDR3 nucleotide sequence: TGTGCCAGCAGTTATCATCTAGCATCCGATACGCAGTATTTT.

This clonotype was seen repeatedly, ten times or more. V is TRBV3-1 and J is TRBJ2-1; 9 bases map to TRBD2. Germline CDR1 and CDR2: LGHDT and YNNKEL (reference sequence). V shed 7 bases, J shed 10 bases, and the junction held 11 bases outside the gene matches. CDR3 size: 14 residues. The CDR3, as DNA: TGTGCCAGCACCCTGGCTAGCGGGGTTGGGGAGCAGTTCTTC. It codes for CASTLASGVGEQFF.

With respect to this clonotype: Possible read error: a much larger clone is one base away. The chain recombines TRBV5-5 with TRBJ2-3; tentatively, D is TRBD1 or TRBD2 (5 bases each). Germline V gene sequence: CDR1 SGHKS, CDR2 YYEKEE (reference sequence). Trimming took 3 bases from V and 6 from J, leaving 14 bases between them. This CDR3 contains 14 residues. The CDR3 DNA sequence: TGTGCCAGCAGCTGGGGGTTGAGAGGGGATACGCAGTATTTT. It codes for CASSWGLRGDTQYF.

This clonotype was counted only a few times. The V and J genes are TRBV6-6 and TRBJ1-4; D remains unclear. This CDR3 has 13 residues. The V gene lost 6 bases and the J gene lost 11 bases, with 16 bases spanning the gap. Per germline, CDR1 MNHNY and CDR2 SVGAGI (reference sequence). Here the CDR3 DNA reads TGTGCCAGCAGCCACGATGGTCTAAGGAAACTGTTTTTT. Amino acid sequence: CASSHDGLRKLFF.

Many counts were recorded for this clonotype. The genes are TRBV10-2 and TRBJ2-7; 7 bases line up with TRBD1. V was pared by 8 bases and J by 1 base, with 11 bases of the junction left unmatched. The CDR3 covers 15 residues. CDR1 WSHSY and CDR2 SAAADI come from the germline V gene. The CDR3 here is CASLPGQKKSYEQYF. CDR3 DNA: TGCGCCAGCCTTCCGGGACAGAAGAAATCCTACGAGCAGTACTTC.

In this sample, this clonotype turned up many times. The V call is TRBV5-1, the J call TRBJ2-3; 15 bases align to TRBD2. The CDR3 length is 16 residues. The germline V gene encodes CDR1 SGHRS and CDR2 YFSETQ. V lost 5 bases and J lost 7; bases outside the gene matches: 8. The CDR3 loop reads CASRGTGTSGGNTQYF. DNA of the CDR3: TGCGCCAGCAGAGGGACCGGGACTAGCGGGGGGAATACGCAGTATTTT.

The rearrangement uses TRBV4-1 and TRBJ2-7, with D unresolved. Trimming removed 3 bases from V and 7 bases from J, with 10 bases in between. The CDR3 covers 12 residues. Germline V gives CDR1 MGHRA, CDR2 YSYEKL. This chain's CDR3 is CASSHGFGEQYF. CDR3 in DNA: TGCGCCAGCAGCCATGGGTTCGGGGAGCAGTACTTC.

This clonotype has a handful of counts. The CDR3 coding sequence is TGTGCCAGCAGCTTAGGGGCGGGGGGGTCCTACGAGCAGTACTTC. Protein: CASSLGAGGSYEQYF. The genes are TRBV7-2 and TRBJ2-7, with 9 bases aligning to TRBD2. The germline gives CDR1 SGHTA, CDR2 FQGNSA. V lost 1 base to trimming and J lost 1 base; unmatched junction nucleotides: 2. CDR3 length: 15 residues.